This entry lists 25 T cell receptor beta chains sequenced from one sample in a study of regulatory T cells in long-lasting Graves disease. Documented time point: persistent/refractory GD, antithyroid drugs over 5 years with positive TRAb. PBMCs provided the RNA from which the TCR library was made. To make TCR beta libraries, researchers used iRepertoire HTBI primers and Arm-PCR of CDR3 regions. From the multiplex PCR reads, TCRdb called clonotypes with MiXCR, one entry per CDR3 protein. The table lists hundreds of thousands of distinct CDR3 sequences, around 20% of them singletons. The specimen was peripheral blood mononuclear cells (PBMCs), collected when the disease was refractory, from a patient treated with antithyroid drugs. These receptors were taken from a female donor with Graves disease.

The rearrangement links TRBV29-1 to TRBJ2-7; the match to TRBD1 covers 9 bases. The CDR3 has 13 amino acids. Germline V gene sequence: CDR1 SQVTM, CDR2 ANQGSEA. Losses at the gene ends were 4 bases for V and 5 bases for J; bases not matched to a gene: 6. CDR3 region: CSVALTGGHEQYF. CDR3 sequence (DNA): TGCAGCGTTGCCCTTACAGGGGGCCACGAGCAGTACTTC.

The chain uses TRBV19 and TRBJ2-2, with D perhaps matching TRBD1 or TRBD2 (5 bases each). The CDR3 spans 14 residues. Trimming took off 4 bases at V and 5 bases at J, with 11 bases between the two ends. CDR1 is LNHDA and CDR2 is SQIVND in the germline V gene (reference sequence). CDR3 region: CASSNPGSTGELFF. In DNA form, the CDR3 reads TGTGCCAGTAGTAATCCAGGGAGTACCGGGGAGCTGTTTTTT.

This clonotype was seen only a few times. The chain employs TRBV30 and TRBJ2-7, with D tentatively TRBD2 (6 bases). Deletions cut 4 bases from V and 2 bases from J, with 12 bases between. Germline values: CDR1 GTSNPN, CDR2 SVGIG (reference sequence). The CDR3 length is 13 residues. The CDR3 DNA reads TGTGCCTGGATTTCTAGCGTCCCCTACGAGCAGTACTTC. Amino acid sequence: CAWISSVPYEQYF.

This clonotype showed up many times. This chain connects TRBV2 to TRBJ2-7; D uncertain. Deletions cut 6 bases from V and 3 bases from J, with 12 bases between. Per germline, CDR1 SNHLY and CDR2 FYNNEI. The CDR3 consists of 13 residues. CDR3 DNA: TGTGCCAGCAGGACCGACGGATTCTACGAGCAGTACTTC. This sequence encodes CASRTDGFYEQYF.

CDR3 protein: CARITPGQESSGANVLTF. The CDR3 nucleotides are TGTGCCAGGATTACACCGGGACAGGAGAGCTCTGGGGCCAACGTCCTGACTTTC. V gene TRBV6-1 combines with J gene TRBJ2-6, with 8 nucleotides matching TRBD1. The V and J ends lost 9 bases and 0 bases, in that order; junction bases with no gene match: 13. The germline CDR1 and CDR2 sequences are MNHNS and SASEGT. The CDR3 is made up of 18 amino acids.

This clonotype was seen at least ten times. The rearrangement uses TRBV12-3 or TRBV12-4 and TRBJ1-1, with D unresolved. This CDR3 is 13 amino acids long. The ends were cut back, 7 bases at V and 1 base at J, with 10 bases in the middle. The CDR3 DNA is TGTGCCAGCAACCCCCCTGGGAACACTGAAGCTTTCTTT. It is translated as CASNPPGNTEAFF.

The rearrangement links TRBV20-1 to TRBJ2-7; D is uncertain. This CDR3 is built from 13 residues. Between the trimmed V and J ends, which lost 0 bases and 1 base, there was a span of 7 bases. Germline CDR1 is DFQATT and CDR2 is SNEGSKA (reference sequence). CDR3 DNA: TGCAGTGCTAGAGATCCTGATTCCTACGAGCAGTACTTC. Translation: CSARDPDSYEQYF.

The V gene is TRBV20-1, the J gene TRBJ2-2; the match to TRBD2 covers 9 bases. The CDR3 totals 14 residues. V was clipped by 6 bases and J by 5 bases; unmatched bases: 7. Germline V gene sequence: CDR1 DFQATT, CDR2 SNEGSKA (reference sequence). CDR3 residues: CSARRLAGTGELFF. The CDR3 DNA sequence: TGCAGTGCCAGGAGGCTAGCGGGAACCGGGGAGCTGTTTTTT.

This clonotype was seen repeatedly, ten times or more. In DNA, the CDR3 is TGTGCCAGCAGTTACTCAGCAGATACTCTCTCCTACGAGCAGTACTTC. It specifies CASSYSADTLSYEQYF. The chain uses TRBV6-9 and TRBJ2-7; D gene uncertain. The CDR3 covers 16 residues. Germline V lookup: CDR1 MNHGY, CDR2 SVAAGI. Trimming shortened V by 3 bases and J by 0 bases, and 15 bases separated the two germline ends.

This clonotype appeared many times. V is TRBV12-3 or TRBV12-4 and J is TRBJ1-5; TRBD1 is a possible D gene (6 bases). The CDR3 loop spans 16 amino acids. The V gene lost 3 bases and the J gene lost 2 bases, with 14 bases spanning the gap. The CDR3 reads CASSLGRGGGNQPQHF. DNA for the CDR3: TGTGCCAGCAGTTTGGGTAGGGGGGGCGGCAATCAGCCCCAGCATTTT.

Many counts were recorded for this clonotype. V is TRBV10-3 and J is TRBJ1-1; D possibly corresponds to TRBD1 (6 bases). The CDR3 consists of 14 residues. With 6 bases removed from V and 3 bases from J, the gap between germline ends came to 14 bases. From germline, CDR1 is ENHRY and CDR2 SYGVKD. CDR3 residues: CAIREHRDDTEAFF. The CDR3 nucleotides are TGTGCCATCAGGGAACACAGGGACGACACTGAAGCTTTCTTT.

V and J are TRBV7-9 and TRBJ2-7; 14 bases are shared with TRBD2. Germline trimming cut 5 bases from V and 6 bases from J; bases unmatched to any gene: 6. CDR1 SEHNR and CDR2 FQNEAQ come from the germline V gene (reference sequence). The CDR3 is 15 amino acids. CDR3 sequence reads: CASSLGTSGSLEQYF. CDR3 nucleotides: TGTGCCAGCAGCCTTGGGACTAGCGGGAGTCTCGAGCAGTACTTC.

This clonotype was counted between two and nine times. This chain joins TRBV7-2 and TRBJ2-7; a possible D gene is TRBD2 (6 bases). This CDR3 contains 14 residues. Germline V gene lookup returns CDR1 SGHTA and CDR2 FQGNSA. With 6 bases removed from V and 6 bases from J, the gap between germline ends came to 18 bases. The CDR3: CASSERSGRIEQYF. The CDR3 coding sequence is TGTGCCAGCAGTGAAAGAAGCGGGCGGATCGAGCAGTACTTC.

This clonotype was seen a handful of times. The chain links TRBV5-6 to TRBJ1-2, with TRBD1 identical over 8 bases. CDR1 and CDR2 from the germline V gene are SGHDT and YYEEEE. The CDR3 covers 16 residues. J gave up 6 bases and V 0 bases, and 10 bases lay outside the gene matches. Here the CDR3 DNA reads TGTGCCAGCAGCTTGGAAAGACAGGGGATAATGGATGGCTACACCTTC. Translation gives CASSLERQGIMDGYTF.

A word on this clonotype: Being one base from a much bigger clone, this may be a read error. J is TRBJ1-2 and V is TRBV28; 9 bases match TRBD1. Per germline, CDR1 MDHEN and CDR2 SYDVKM. CDR3 size: 15 residues. DNA for the CDR3: TGTGCCAGCAGTTCTGGACAGGGGTTACTCTATGGCCACACCTTC. Translation: CASSSGQGLLYGHTF.

CDR3 DNA sequence: TGTGCCTGGAAGGGGGGGGACAGGGCCTGGGAGACCCAGTACTTC. Translation gives CAWKGGDRAWETQYF. The genes are TRBV30 and TRBJ2-5; the match to TRBD1 covers 9 bases. Losses at the gene ends were 4 bases for V and 5 bases for J; bases not matched to a gene: 11. CDR1 GTSNPN and CDR2 SVGIG come from the germline V gene (reference sequence). The CDR3 is 15 residues long.

V gene TRBV10-3 combines with J gene TRBJ2-7, with a tentative D call TRBD2 (6 bases). Germline CDR1 and CDR2: ENHRY and SYGVKD. Trimming left V 11 bases short and J 6 bases short, with 26 bases between. CDR3 length equals 15 residues. CDR3 protein: CAVLLNTGAGGEQYF. In DNA, the CDR3 is TGTGCCGTCCTCCTAAACACAGGTGCCGGGGGCGAGCAGTACTTC.

The chain links TRBV7-6 to TRBJ1-1; D might be TRBD1 (5 bases). CDR1 is SGHVS, CDR2 FNYEAQ, per germline. CDR3 length equals 14 residues. V was pared by 5 bases and J by 4 bases, with 14 bases between. In nucleotides, the CDR3 is TGTGCCAGCAGCCCACAAGGGGCCCCCACTGAAGCTTTCTTT. Encoded protein: CASSPQGAPTEAFF.

This clonotype has a count of ten or more. The gene calls are TRBV3-1 and TRBJ2-5; D not certain. Germline V gene lookup returns CDR1 LGHDT and CDR2 YNNKEL (reference sequence). The CDR3 contains 14 residues. Trimming shortened V by 1 base and J by 5 bases, and 11 bases separated the two germline ends. This chain's CDR3 is CASSQGIVGETQYF. The CDR3 bases are TGTGCCAGCAGCCAAGGAATCGTTGGGGAGACCCAGTACTTC.

This clonotype was seen ten or more times. The genes are TRBV6-5 and TRBJ1-1; D is unclear. The V gene lost 0 bases and the J gene lost 4 bases, with 15 bases spanning the gap. This CDR3 has 16 residues. CDR1 and CDR2 from the germline V gene are MNHEY and SVGAGI. The CDR3 reads CASSYSDAQTGTEAFF. CDR3 sequence (DNA): TGTGCCAGCAGTTACTCCGACGCTCAAACGGGCACTGAAGCTTTCTTT.

This rearrangement joins TRBV19 to TRBJ2-5, with D perhaps matching TRBD1 (6 bases). Per germline, CDR1 LNHDA and CDR2 SQIVND (reference sequence). The CDR3 sequence is 14 residues long. Trimming took off 6 bases at V and 5 bases at J, with 16 bases between the two ends. CDR3 in amino acids: CASSHGAQGETQYF. CDR3 DNA sequence: TGTGCCAGTAGCCACGGCGCGCAGGGGGAGACCCAGTACTTC.

On this clonotype: The junction shows a germline mismatch at one end, possibly a read error. The rearrangement uses TRBV18 and TRBJ1-2; D gene uncertain. CDR3 length: 14 residues. Germline assignment: CDR1 KGHSH and CDR2 LQKENI. The CDR3 sequence is CASSPEERIYGCTF. The CDR3 DNA follows: TGTGCCAGCTCGCCCGAAGAGCGGATCTATGGCTGCACCTTC.

The chain links TRBV6-1 to TRBJ2-7; D gene ambiguous. The CDR3 has 11 amino acids. V lost 6 bases, J lost 3 bases, and 6 bases lay in between. Germline V lookup: CDR1 MNHNS, CDR2 SASEGT. CDR3 sequence: CASRTHYEQYF. CDR3 nucleotide sequence: TGTGCCAGCAGGACACACTACGAGCAGTACTTC.

The sample holds a few counts of this clonotype. This chain connects TRBV7-3 to TRBJ1-1, with D possibly being TRBD1 (6 bases). Germline loops: CDR1 SGHTA, CDR2 FQGTGA. CDR3 length equals 14 residues. The V and J ends lost 6 bases and 4 bases respectively, with 15 bases between them. CDR3 nucleotides: TGTGCCAGCAGAGAAAACAGGGATACCACTGAAGCTTTCTTT. This encodes CASRENRDTTEAFF.

This chain connects TRBV19 to TRBJ1-5; 12 nucleotides align to TRBD1. The CDR3 contains 16 residues. Looked up from germline, CDR1 is LNHDA and CDR2 is SQIVND (reference sequence). V gave up 3 bases and J gave up 6 bases; unmatched junction bases: 6. CDR3 coding DNA: TGTGCCAGTAGTATTCCCGGGACAGGGGGCTTTCAGCCCCAGCATTTT. Translation: CASSIPGTGGFQPQHF.